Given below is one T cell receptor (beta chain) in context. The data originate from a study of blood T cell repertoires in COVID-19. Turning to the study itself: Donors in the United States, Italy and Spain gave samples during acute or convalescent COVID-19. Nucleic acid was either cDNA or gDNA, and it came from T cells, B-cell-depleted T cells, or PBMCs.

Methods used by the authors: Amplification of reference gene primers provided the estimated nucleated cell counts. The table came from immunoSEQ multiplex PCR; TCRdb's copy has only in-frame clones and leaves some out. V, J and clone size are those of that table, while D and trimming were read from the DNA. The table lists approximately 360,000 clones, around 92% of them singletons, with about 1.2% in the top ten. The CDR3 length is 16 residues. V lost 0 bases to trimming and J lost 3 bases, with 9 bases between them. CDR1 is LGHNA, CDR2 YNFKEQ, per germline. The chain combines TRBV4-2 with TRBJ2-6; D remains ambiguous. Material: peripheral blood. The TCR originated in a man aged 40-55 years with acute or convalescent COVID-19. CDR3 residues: CASSQEETVGANVLTF. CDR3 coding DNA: TGTGCCAGCAGCCAAGAGGAAACAGTTGGGGCCAACGTCCTGACTTTC.